Reported below is one T cell receptor beta chain. Its antigen remains unidentified. This entry belongs to a study of cytomegalovirus exposure and HLA in healthy donors. General study findings and limits: Rare TCR sequences predominated, though certain public TCRs were found in many donors. A later analysis linked a missense variant in DCLRE1C to the trimming of TCR beta V and J genes. Compared with the roughly 700-donor mean, an Asian-associated ancestry cluster reportedly had fewer N-insertions, according to a later analysis.

Germline lookup yields CDR1 MGHRA and CDR2 YSYEKL. This CDR3 has 12 residues. Trimming removed 4 bases at V and 5 bases at J, with 9 bases between. 13 Jbeta primers and 60 Vbeta primers were used for the PCR. TCRdb's table, derived via immunoSEQ multiplex PCR, lists solely in-frame clones and lacks some. The repertoire holds fewer than 95,000 clones, with around three quarters as singletons. The receptor's source is a man in his forties in good health and CMV-seronegative. This chain connects TRBV4-1 to TRBJ2-7; possible D gene TRBD2, 5 bases. The sequenced sample consisted of PBMCs. CDR3 nucleotide sequence: TGCGCCAGCAGCCCTCGGGGTGACGAGCAGTACTTC. Its protein product is CASSPRGDEQYF.